This is a list of T cell receptor beta chains from one sample in a study of OX40 agonist ivuxolimab in advanced cancers. Measured with immunoSEQ multiplex PCR; TCRdb has only the in-frame clones, and not every one. The table has about 76,000 clones, 70% to 90% seen once. Sequenced here: CD4+ or CD8+ T cells sorted from blood, sampled in a trial of the OX40 agonist ivuxolimab. The receptors here all came from an adult with an advanced solid tumor such as melanoma, head and neck, liver or kidney cancer. Both conserved end residues are part of each CDR3. The D gene is left open where the match is weak. Some rows have no size entry. The others give once, few or many, or a class for an expanded clone.

j_gene	abundance	v_gene	d_gene	CDR3nt	CDR3aa
TRBJ2-3	-	TRBV10-3	-	TGTGCCATCAGTGAGGGCCAGACAGATACGCAGTATTTT	CAISEGQTDTQYF
TRBJ1-4	-	TRBV7-9	-	TGTGCCAGCCCCAGGACAGATAATGAAAAACTGTTTTTT	CASPRTDNEKLFF
TRBJ2-5	-	TRBV16	-	TGTGCCAGCAGCCAATCAGGGACCCAGTACTTC	CASSQSGTQYF
TRBJ2-7	-	TRBV2	TRBD2	TGTGCCAGCAGTGAAGACGGGACTAGCCTCGAGCAGTACTTC	CASSEDGTSLEQYF
TRBJ2-1	-	TRBV2	TRBD2	TGTGCCAGCAGGGCACTAGCGGGAGGAACTTACAATGAGCAGTTCTTC	CASRALAGGTYNEQFF
TRBJ1-1	-	TRBV5-1	-	TGCGCCAGCACCCCCCGGGGCGACACCGAAGTGACTGAAGCTTTCTTT	CASTPRGDTEVTEAFF
TRBJ1-2	-	TRBV7-9	-	TGTGCCAGCAGCATCTTACAGGGAGCAGGCTATGGCTACACCTTC	CASSILQGAGYGYTF
TRBJ2-5	-	TRBV2	-	TGTGCCAGCAGTGAGAGGCCGGCGGGAAGAATAGAGACCCAGTACTTC	CASSERPAGRIETQYF
TRBJ1-6	-	TRBV12-5	-	TGTGCTAGTGGTTCGCCGAATTCACCCCTCCACTTT	CASGSPNSPLHF
TRBJ2-7	-	TRBV5-5	-	TGTGCCAGCAGCTCCGCCGGGCGAGGGGAGCAGTACTTC	CASSSAGRGEQYF
TRBJ2-5	-	TRBV5-6	-	TGTGCCAGCAGCCTCCAAGAGACCCAGTACTTC	CASSLQETQYF
TRBJ2-1	-	TRBV7-7	-	TGTGCCAGCAGCTTCGGCGGGGCATCATCCTACAATGAGCAGTTCTTC	CASSFGGASSYNEQFF
TRBJ1-3	-	TRBV5-6	-	TGTGCCAGCAGCTTGGAGATCTCTGGAAACACCATATATTTT	CASSLEISGNTIYF
TRBJ2-2	-	TRBV9	-	TGTGCCAGCAGCTCTCAAGGGGGGGTTAACACCGGGGAGCTGTTTTTT	CASSSQGGVNTGELFF
TRBJ1-3	few	TRBV19	-	TGTGCCAGTAGTCCAGCTGGACAGAACCCTGGAAACACCATATATTTT	CASSPAGQNPGNTIYF
TRBJ2-7	-	TRBV7-2	TRBD2	TGTGCCAGCAGCCCCGCTGGGGGAGGGAGGCAGTACTTC	CASSPAGGGRQYF
TRBJ2-3	once	TRBV7-6	-	TGTGCCAGCAGTCAGGAACAGGGATGGAGTCCAGATACGCAGTATTTT	CASSQEQGWSPDTQYF
TRBJ1-2	-	TRBV5-1	-	TGCGCCAGCAGCTTGGACACTTACTATGGCTACACCTTC	CASSLDTYYGYTF
TRBJ2-2	-	TRBV6-5	TRBD1	TGTGCCAGCAGTAGGGACAGTGGAGACACCGGGGAGCTGTTTTTT	CASSRDSGDTGELFF
TRBJ1-1	-	TRBV7-2	-	TGTGCCAGCAGCTTAAAAACGGTCATGAACACTGAAGCTTTCTTT	CASSLKTVMNTEAFF
TRBJ1-6	-	TRBV7-3	-	TGTGCCAGCAGCCGCCAAAGGCATTCACCCCTCCACTTT	CASSRQRHSPLHF
TRBJ2-1	-	TRBV6-6	TRBD2	TGTGCCAGCAGTCGCGGTACTTTAGCGGGAGAGGCGTTCTTC	CASSRGTLAGEAFF
TRBJ1-5	-	TRBV27	-	TGTGCCAGCAGTTTATCCAGCGGGGAGAGCAATCAGCCCCAGCATTTT	CASSLSSGESNQPQHF
TRBJ1-5	-	TRBV7-2	TRBD1	TGTGCCAGCAGCACGGGACAGGGGCATCAGCCCCAGCATTTT	CASSTGQGHQPQHF
TRBJ1-5	-	TRBV6-1	-	TGTGCCAGCAGTGAAGCCCGGCAGGGGCAGCCCCAGCATTTT	CASSEARQGQPQHF
TRBJ1-1	-	TRBV7-9	-	TGTGCCAGCAGCCCCGACCTCAGGGGATTCCCCCCTTTCTTT	CASSPDLRGFPPFF
TRBJ1-2	-	TRBV6-6	-	TGTGCCAGCAGTCAAGGAACTTATGGCTACACCTTC	CASSQGTYGYTF
TRBJ1-1	-	TRBV18	TRBD1	TGTGCCAGCTCACCGGGACAGGACACTGAAGCTTTCTTT	CASSPGQDTEAFF
TRBJ1-1	-	TRBV6-6	-	TGTGCCAGCAGTTACGGGAAGATCGCGAACACTGAAGCTTTCTTT	CASSYGKIANTEAFF
TRBJ1-1	-	TRBV21-1	-	TGTGCCAGCAGCAAATCGGAGAACACTGAAGCTTTCTTT	CASSKSENTEAFF
TRBJ2-7	-	TRBV4-2	TRBD2	TGTGCCAGCAGCCAAGAAGCCGGCGGGAGAACGTACGAGCAGTACTTC	CASSQEAGGRTYEQYF
TRBJ2-2	-	TRBV7-2	TRBD2	TGTGCCAGCAGCCTAGGACTAGCGGGAACCCCGAACACCGGGGAGCTGTTTTTT	CASSLGLAGTPNTGELFF
TRBJ2-5	once	TRBV6-5	-	TGTGCCAGCAGGTCCTCTGGGCTAGCCGAAGAGACCCAGTACTTC	CASRSSGLAEETQYF
TRBJ2-1	few	TRBV5-6	TRBD2	TGTGCCAGCAGCTTGGCGATAGCGGGGGGGTCCTCCTACAATGAGCAGTTCTTC	CASSLAIAGGSSYNEQFF
TRBJ1-2	many	TRBV6-6	-	TGTGCCAGCAGTTACTCTTGGAACTATGGCTACACCTTC	CASSYSWNYGYTF
TRBJ1-5	-	TRBV27	TRBD1	TGTGCCAGCAGCTCGGACAGGGGGTATAATCAGCCCCAGCATTTT	CASSSDRGYNQPQHF
TRBJ1-3	-	TRBV5-8	-	TGTGCCAGCAGCCCGGGGCTCTCTGGAAACACCATATATTTT	CASSPGLSGNTIYF
TRBJ2-4	-	TRBV6-1	-	TGTGCCAGCAGTGAAGGGTTTGGCAAAAACATTCAGTACTTC	CASSEGFGKNIQYF
TRBJ1-6	-	TRBV25-1	-	TGTGCCAGCAGTGAGGGAGGGTTTAATTCACCCCTCCACTTT	CASSEGGFNSPLHF
TRBJ2-5	-	TRBV2	-	TGTGCCAGCGGCCGGGCAGCGCCTGGGCAGACCCAGTACTTC	CASGRAAPGQTQYF
TRBJ1-2	-	TRBV30	-	TGTGCCTGGAGTGTTCCCAGGACAGTAAACTATGGCTACACCTTC	CAWSVPRTVNYGYTF
TRBJ2-5	-	TRBV10-3	-	TGTGCCATCAGTGAGGCATACAGGACTACACAAGAGACCCAGTACTTC	CAISEAYRTTQETQYF
TRBJ1-5	few	TRBV19	TRBD1	TGTGCCAGTAGTATTCGAGCTCCCGGGACAGGGACCGATCAGCCCCAGCATTTT	CASSIRAPGTGTDQPQHF
TRBJ2-5	-	TRBV5-4	TRBD2	TGTGCCAGCAGCACCCCCGGGACTAGGGAGACCCAGTACTTC	CASSTPGTRETQYF
TRBJ2-1	-	TRBV19	-	TGTGCCAGTAGTATAGATCTTAGTGTAGGGGCTAGGAATGAGCAGTTCTTC	CASSIDLSVGARNEQFF
TRBJ2-7	-	TRBV5-4	TRBD2	TGTGCCAGCAGCCAAGCCTCGGGGGGAGCCTACGAGCAGTACTTC	CASSQASGGAYEQYF
TRBJ1-3	-	TRBV5-5	-	TGTGCCAGCAGCTTCTATGGCAGGGGATCGTCTCCCTCTGGAAACACCATATATTTT	CASSFYGRGSSPSGNTIYF
TRBJ2-7	-	TRBV7-2	-	TGTGCCAGCAGCTCTGGGCCCGGGTCCTACGAGCAGTACTTC	CASSSGPGSYEQYF
TRBJ1-5	-	TRBV4-1	-	TGCGCCAGCAGCCAGGACCCGACGGGCGCCAATCAGCCCCAGCATTTT	CASSQDPTGANQPQHF
TRBJ2-5	-	TRBV9	-	TGTGCCAGCAGCGTAGGGGGCCAAGAGACCCAGTACTTC	CASSVGGQETQYF
TRBJ2-7	-	TRBV11-2	-	TGTGCCAGCCGCCTAGGTGCAGGGCTGGTGTACGAGCAGTACTTC	CASRLGAGLVYEQYF
TRBJ2-7	-	TRBV7-6	-	TGTGCCAGCAGCTTAGCGGGACGGGAGCAGGAGCAGTACTTC	CASSLAGREQEQYF
TRBJ2-3	-	TRBV5-1	-	TGCGCCAGCAGCTTGGCTACTTCTAGCACAGATACGCAGTATTTT	CASSLATSSTDTQYF